These 24 T cell receptor beta chains were all obtained from the same sample, sequenced in a study of Graves' ophthalmopathy and Graves' hyperthyroidism. Scientists amplified the TCR beta CDR3 regions from RNA transcripts. HTBI primers were used in a first-round RT-PCR, which preceded a second-round multiplex PCR. A single record per CDR3 protein comes from TCRdb applying MiXCR to the multiplex PCR reads. The sample holds 15,000 to 20,000 distinct CDR3 sequences, 46% seen once. The sample was peripheral blood. The receptors derive from a woman in her thirties or forties with stable Graves' hyperthyroidism.

This clonotype ranks as medium-sized. The chain has TRBV2 and TRBJ1-5, with a possible D match to TRBD1 (5 bases). The V end was cut by 0 bases, the J end by 2 bases, with 8 bases between. Looked up from germline, CDR1 is SNHLY and CDR2 is FYNNEI. This CDR3 has 15 amino acids. The CDR3 sequence is CASSEAGTRNQPQHF. The CDR3 DNA reads TGTGCCAGCAGTGAAGCCGGGACTCGCAATCAGCCCCAGCATTTT.

V usage is TRBV28 and J usage is TRBJ2-7; the match to TRBD1 covers 7 bases. The CDR3 is 13 residues long. V shed 5 bases and J 2 bases; nucleotides not matched to a gene: 3. In germline, CDR1 is MDHEN, CDR2 SYDVKM. DNA for the CDR3: TGTGCCAGCAGTGGAACAGGGGCCTACGAGCAGTACTTC. The encoded protein is CASSGTGAYEQYF. Full variable domain (outside the CDR3, taken from reference TRBV28 and TRBJ2-7): DVKVTQSSRYLVKRTGEKVFLECVQDMDHENMFWYRQDPGLGLRLIYFSYDVKMKEKGDIPEGYSVSREKKERFSLILESASTNQTSMYLCASSGTGAYEQYFGPGTRLTVT.

Details on this clonotype: Compared with germline, one end of the junction differs, possibly owing to a read error. V and J are TRBV7-9 and TRBJ2-6; a possible D gene is TRBD1 (5 bases). CDR1 and CDR2 (germline): SEHNR, FQNEAQ (reference sequence). CDR3 length: 8 residues. The CDR3 loop is CASSLQGF. As DNA, the CDR3 is TGTGCCAGCAGCTTACAGGGATTC.

This clonotype was seen at least ten times. This chain connects TRBV6-6 to TRBJ2-5; D gene ambiguous. CDR3 size: 11 residues. Looked up from germline, CDR1 is MNHNY and CDR2 is SVGAGI (reference sequence). The V end lost 6 bases, the J end lost 4 bases, and 6 bases lay between the germline ends. The CDR3 sequence: CASRKGETQYF. The CDR3 nucleotides read TGTGCCAGCAGGAAAGGAGAGACCCAGTACTTC.

V and J are TRBV7-6 and TRBJ2-7; D not certain. This CDR3 has 12 amino acids. The germline gives CDR1 SGHVS, CDR2 FNYEAQ. V dropped 5 bases and J dropped 2 bases, with 7 bases sitting between them. This chain's CDR3 is CASSINTYEQYF. CDR3 sequence (DNA): TGTGCCAGCAGCATTAACACCTACGAGCAGTACTTC.

The table lists this clonotype with many counts. The V and J genes are TRBV5-1 and TRBJ2-5; D unclear. The germline CDR1 and CDR2 sequences are SGHRS and YFSETQ. The CDR3 sequence is 13 residues long. The germline V and J ends were trimmed by 1 base and 5 bases, with 9 bases remaining between them. Here the CDR3 reads CASSLTRPETQYF. For the CDR3, the DNA is TGCGCCAGCAGCTTGACCCGTCCGGAGACCCAGTACTTC.

This clonotype appeared many times. The chain couples TRBV20-1 to TRBJ1-2; D is perhaps TRBD1 (6 bases). V lost 4 bases and J lost 8, with 17 bases in between. Germline CDR1 reads DFQATT; CDR2 reads SNEGSKA (reference sequence). The CDR3 consists of 13 residues. This chain's CDR3 is CSATREGGAGYTF. The DNA of the CDR3 is TGCAGTGCTACACGCGAGGGGGGGGCCGGCTACACCTTC.

This clonotype was recorded many times. The V call is TRBV7-2, the J call TRBJ2-3; D possibly corresponds to TRBD2 (6 bases). The CDR3 has 15 residues. Germline V gene data show CDR1 as SGHTA and CDR2 as FQGNSA. The V and J ends lost 4 bases and 4 bases respectively, with 15 bases between them. CDR3 in DNA: TGTGCCAGCAGCTCCCCTGACGGGGGATCAGATACGCAGTATTTT. Its protein is CASSSPDGGSDTQYF.

V usage is TRBV10-1 and J usage is TRBJ2-5; D possibly corresponds to TRBD2 (6 bases). With 2 bases removed from V and 2 bases from J, the gap between germline ends came to 6 bases. This CDR3 comprises 13 residues. Germline assignment: CDR1 WNHNN and CDR2 SYGVQD (reference sequence). The CDR3 coding sequence is TGCGCCAGCAGTGAGGGGGGGCAAGAGACCCAGTACTTC. It codes for CASSEGGQETQYF.

J is TRBJ2-1 and V is TRBV7-9; no clear D gene. The CDR3 runs to 15 residues. V lost 4 bases and J 4 bases, leaving 14 bases between the germline ends. The germline V gene encodes CDR1 SEHNR and CDR2 FQNEAQ (reference sequence). CDR3 protein: CASSSPDGIYNEQFF. As DNA, the CDR3 is TGTGCCAGCAGCTCCCCCGATGGCATATACAATGAGCAGTTCTTC. Full variable domain (remainder filled in from reference TRBV7-9 and TRBJ2-1): DTGVSQNPRHKITKRGQNVTFRCDPISEHNRLYWYRQTLGQGPEFLTYFQNEAQLEKSRLLSDRFSAERPKGSFSTLEIQRTEQGDSAMYLCASSSPDGIYNEQFFGPGTRLTVL.

This clonotype appeared a few times. This sequence joins TRBV20-1 and TRBJ1-5; a possible D gene is TRBD1 (6 bases). V was shortened by 3 bases and J by 10 bases, with 19 bases between the two germline ends. This CDR3 comprises 14 residues. Germline V gives CDR1 DFQATT, CDR2 SNEGSKA (reference sequence). CDR3 DNA: TGCAGTGCTAGGTTGTCGGGGGGCGAGGGTCCCCAGCATTTT. This codes for CSARLSGGEGPQHF.

In this sample, this clonotype turned up many times. V usage is TRBV19 and J usage is TRBJ1-2; perhaps TRBD1 as D (5 bases). V was cut by 4 bases and J by 8 bases, with 17 bases left in between. Germline V gene data show CDR1 as LNHDA and CDR2 as SQIVND (reference sequence). The CDR3 totals 14 residues. The CDR3 DNA reads TGTGCCAGTAGTACCCTACCGGGGCCGGTGGGCTACACCTTC. Translation: CASSTLPGPVGYTF. The complete variable domain, with remaining parts taken from reference TRBV19 and TRBJ1-2, reads DGGITQSPKYLFRKEGQNVTLSCEQNLNHDAMYWYRQDPGQGLRLIYYSQIVNDFQKGDIAEGYSVSREKKESFPLTVTSAQKNPTAFYLCASSTLPGPVGYTFGSGTRLTVV.

This chain joins TRBV20-1 and TRBJ2-7, with 11 bases that match TRBD1. V lost 5 bases and J lost 6; bases outside the gene matches: 9. Germline loops: CDR1 DFQATT, CDR2 SNEGSKA (reference sequence). The CDR3 is made up of 14 amino acids. The CDR3 here is CSALPGQGDGEQYF. The CDR3 coding sequence is TGCAGTGCTCTTCCGGGACAGGGGGATGGCGAGCAGTACTTC.

V is TRBV25-1 and J is TRBJ2-1; 8 nucleotides align to TRBD2. Germline CDR1 reads MGHDK; CDR2 reads SYGVNS. The V gene end was trimmed by 6 bases and the J gene end by 5 bases; junction bases not matched to a gene: 9. The CDR3 length is 15 residues. CDR3 in DNA: TGTGCCAGCAGGCCCGGGGGGGCGGTCGACAATGAGCAGTTCTTC. Amino acids: CASRPGGAVDNEQFF.

This clonotype qualifies as medium-sized. The chain joins TRBV24-1 to TRBJ2-5; D is uncertain. The CDR3 covers 13 residues. Germline CDR1 is KGHDR and CDR2 is SFDVKD. V lost 4 bases to trimming and J lost 1 base, with 6 bases between them. The CDR3 DNA is TGTGCCACCAGTGACAGTTCCCAAGAGACCCAGTACTTC. Amino acid sequence: CATSDSSQETQYF.

This clonotype was counted many times. The rearrangement uses TRBV7-9 and TRBJ1-1; 9 bases are a match to TRBD1. Germline CDR1 is SEHNR and CDR2 is FQNEAQ (reference sequence). Trimming took 5 bases from V and 3 from J; bases not matched to a gene: 16. The length of the CDR3 is 18 residues. The CDR3 bases are TGTGCCAGCAGCACCACCTTCTCGGGGGGACAGGGACACACTGAAGCTTTCTTT. Amino acids: CASSTTFSGGQGHTEAFF. Complete variable domain (other parts from reference TRBV7-9 and TRBJ1-1): DTGVSQNPRHKITKRGQNVTFRCDPISEHNRLYWYRQTLGQGPEFLTYFQNEAQLEKSRLLSDRFSAERPKGSFSTLEIQRTEQGDSAMYLCASSTTFSGGQGHTEAFFGQGTRLTVV.

The chain couples TRBV7-2 to TRBJ2-1; the D is unclear. CDR1 is SGHTA and CDR2 is FQGNSA in the germline V gene. CDR3 length: 13 amino acids. The V end lost 2 bases, the J end lost 7 bases, and 9 bases lay between the germline ends. The CDR3 loop reads CASSLTEGNEQFF. DNA for the CDR3: TGTGCCAGCAGCTTAACGGAAGGGAATGAGCAGTTCTTC.

The V call is TRBV24-1, the J call TRBJ2-5, with a possible D match to TRBD2 (6 bases). The CDR3 runs 15 residues. Germline CDR1 and CDR2: KGHDR and SFDVKD. V was cut by 3 bases and J by 4 bases, with 14 bases left in between. In DNA, the CDR3 is TGTGCCACCAGTGATCCTGGCGGGAATGTAGAGACCCAGTACTTC. Its translation: CATSDPGGNVETQYF.

By sample share, this clonotype is medium-sized. This sequence joins TRBV20-1 and TRBJ2-7; TRBD1 aligns across 7 bases. CDR3 length: 12 amino acids. From germline, CDR1 is DFQATT and CDR2 SNEGSKA (reference sequence). V lost 3 bases and J lost 3; bases outside the gene matches: 2. CDR3 DNA sequence: TGCAGTGCTAGCCAGGGGGACTACGAGCAGTACTTC. This translates into CSASQGDYEQYF.

This clonotype has at least ten counts. The chain joins TRBV20-1 to TRBJ2-5; D is perhaps TRBD2 (5 bases). Trimming left V 2 bases short and J 1 base short, with 8 bases between. The CDR3 extends over 13 amino acids. Per germline, CDR1 DFQATT and CDR2 SNEGSKA (reference sequence). CDR3 sequence reads: CSARIAGQETQYF. In DNA form, the CDR3 reads TGCAGTGCTAGAATTGCGGGCCAAGAGACCCAGTACTTC.

This clonotype is labeled medium-sized. The chain joins TRBV29-1 to TRBJ1-1; D gene unclear. V was shortened by 6 bases and J by 3 bases, with 11 bases between the two germline ends. Germline loops: CDR1 SQVTM, CDR2 ANQGSEA. This CDR3 contains 12 residues. The CDR3 DNA reads TGCAGCGTCACTGACACATACACTGAAGCTTTCTTT. This codes for CSVTDTYTEAFF. The full variable domain, rest sourced from reference TRBV29-1 and TRBJ1-1, is SAVISQKPSRDICQRGTSLTIQCQVDSQVTMMFWYRQQPGQSLTLIATANQGSEATYESGFVIDKFPISRPNLTFSTLTVSNMSPEDSSIYLCSVTDTYTEAFFGQGTRLTVV.

This clonotype has a count of ten or more. V is TRBV19 and J is TRBJ2-4; D unclear. Germline V lookup: CDR1 LNHDA, CDR2 SQIVND (reference sequence). Trimming took 6 bases from V and 0 from J, leaving 12 bases between them. CDR3 length: 15 residues. CDR3 protein: CASSSQSLAKNIQYF. CDR3 DNA sequence: TGTGCCAGTAGCAGCCAGAGTTTAGCCAAAAACATTCAGTACTTC.

The rearrangement links TRBV5-1 to TRBJ2-7; D is possibly TRBD1 (5 bases). V lost 2 bases and J lost 4, with 10 bases in between. Germline V gene data show CDR1 as SGHRS and CDR2 as YFSETQ. This CDR3 is 13 amino acids long. CDR3 nucleotides: TGCGCCAGCAGCTTTGGAAGGGGATACGAGCAGTACTTC. Translated: CASSFGRGYEQYF.

This clonotype was detected only once. The rearrangement links TRBV19 to TRBJ2-3, with TRBD1 matching over 9 bases. This CDR3 contains 18 residues. V gave up 5 bases and J gave up 7 bases; unmatched junction bases: 19. The germline gives CDR1 LNHDA, CDR2 SQIVND (reference sequence). The CDR3 is CASSLGQGITDTQYTQYF. CDR3 in DNA: TGTGCCAGTAGTCTGGGACAGGGAATAACAGATACGCAGTATACGCAGTATTTT.